Listed here is a single TCR beta chain. The data were taken from a study of OX40 agonist ivuxolimab in advanced cancers. Assay used: immunoSEQ multiplex PCR; TCRdb lists only in-frame clones, some missing. The sample records around 58,000 clones, around 87% being singletons. V shed 1 base and J shed 5 bases, with 14 bases lying between them. The CDR3 totals 15 residues. Germline assignment: CDR1 MGHDK and CDR2 SYGVNS. This clonotype was obtained from an adult with an advanced solid tumor such as melanoma, head and neck, liver or kidney cancer. Sequenced material: CD4+ or CD8+ T cells sorted from blood, taken in a trial of the OX40 agonist ivuxolimab. The gene calls are TRBV25-1 and TRBJ2-5; D gene unclear. CDR3 DNA sequence: TGTGCCAGCAGTGAATTAGAAGCTATGCATGAGACCCAGTACTTC. It codes for CASSELEAMHETQYF.